The next 3 T cell receptor beta chains were all read from a single sample in a study of identical twins. TCRdb fed the 5' RACE reads into MiXCR, producing one record per CDR3 protein. The sample lists 550,000 to 700,000 distinct CDR3 sequences; 21% were seen once. The sample was also linked to a second study, of T cells expressing NK-cell markers.

The sample comprised PBMCs. These receptors all come from a woman under 30 in good health.

The chain joins TRBV15 to TRBJ1-2; D uncertain. From germline, CDR1 is LNHNV and CDR2 YYDKDF (reference sequence). Trimming left V 0 bases short and J 6 bases short, with 11 bases between. CDR3 length: 14 residues. Here the CDR3 DNA reads TGTGCCACCAGCAGAGATTTAGCGTTGGATGGCTACACCTTC. Translating it yields CATSRDLALDGYTF. Supplemented by reference TRBV15 and TRBJ1-2, the full variable domain reads DAMVIQNPRYQVTQFGKPVTLSCSQTLNHNVMYWYQQKSSQAPKLLFHYYDKDFNNEADTPDNFQSRRPNTSFCFLDIRSPGLGDTAMYLCATSRDLALDGYTFGSGTRLTVV.

A few counts support this clonotype. This chain links TRBV2 with TRBJ2-3; 9 positions match TRBD2. CDR1 is SNHLY and CDR2 is FYNNEI in the germline V gene. The CDR3 runs 14 residues. V was pared by 7 bases and J by 4 bases, with 6 bases of the junction left unmatched. CDR3 protein: CASTGTSSADTQYF. Written as DNA, the CDR3 is TGTGCCAGCACGGGGACTAGCTCCGCAGATACGCAGTATTTT.

In this sample, this clonotype turned up a few times. The genes are TRBV19 and TRBJ2-3, with a tentative D call TRBD1 (6 bases). The CDR3 totals 14 residues. The germline V gene has CDR1 LNHDA and CDR2 SQIVND (reference sequence). V was shortened by 7 bases and J by 9 bases, with 20 bases between the two germline ends. CDR3 protein: CASTPSGRGRTQYF. For the CDR3, the DNA is TGTGCCAGTACCCCATCGGGCAGGGGCCGGACGCAGTATTTT.